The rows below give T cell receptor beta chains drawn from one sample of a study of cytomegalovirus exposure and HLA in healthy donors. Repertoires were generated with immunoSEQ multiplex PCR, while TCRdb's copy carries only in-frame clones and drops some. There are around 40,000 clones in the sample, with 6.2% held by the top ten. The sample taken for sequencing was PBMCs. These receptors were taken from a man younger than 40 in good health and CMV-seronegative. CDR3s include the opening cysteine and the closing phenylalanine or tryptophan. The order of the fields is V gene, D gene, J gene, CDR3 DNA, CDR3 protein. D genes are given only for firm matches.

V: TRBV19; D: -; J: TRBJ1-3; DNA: TGTGCCAGTAGTATCGGCCCGAGGTTCAACGGAAACACCATATATTTT; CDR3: CASSIGPRFNGNTIYF
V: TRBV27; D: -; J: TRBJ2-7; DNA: TGTGCCAGCAAAGGACACGGATCCTACGAGCAGTACTTC; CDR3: CASKGHGSYEQYF
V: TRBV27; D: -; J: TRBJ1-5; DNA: TGTGCCAGCAGTTTGACAGCTAGCAATCAGCCCCAGCATTTT; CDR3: CASSLTASNQPQHF
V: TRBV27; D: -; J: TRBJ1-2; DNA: TGTGCCAGCAGTTCCGCCCGGGAAAGGTCCTATGGCTACACCTTC; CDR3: CASSSARERSYGYTF
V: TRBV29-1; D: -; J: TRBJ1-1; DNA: TGCAGCGTACGGGACACCAGACTAAACACTGAAGCTTTCTTT; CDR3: CSVRDTRLNTEAFF
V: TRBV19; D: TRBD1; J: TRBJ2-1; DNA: TGTGCCAGTAGTATAGACAGGGGGCCTTACAATGAGCAGTTCTTC; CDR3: CASSIDRGPYNEQFF
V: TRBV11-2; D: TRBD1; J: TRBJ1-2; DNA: TGTGCCAGCAGCTTACAGGGGGATCACTATGGCTACACCTTC; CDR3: CASSLQGDHYGYTF
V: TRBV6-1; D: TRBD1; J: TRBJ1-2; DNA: TGTGCCAGCAGGGAGGGACAGTCCCTGGGCTATGGCTACACCTTC; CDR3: CASREGQSLGYGYTF
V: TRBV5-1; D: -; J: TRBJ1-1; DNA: TGCGCCAGCAGCGAGGACAGGAACACTGAAGCTTTCTTT; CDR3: CASSEDRNTEAFF
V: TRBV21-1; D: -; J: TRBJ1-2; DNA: TGTGCCAGCAGCAAAGCGGCCAGCAAATCGGGAGGCTACACCTTC; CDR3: CASSKAASKSGGYTF
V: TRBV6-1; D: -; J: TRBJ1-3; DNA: TGTGCCAGCAGTGGGGACACGGTAGACACCATATATTTT; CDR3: CASSGDTVDTIYF
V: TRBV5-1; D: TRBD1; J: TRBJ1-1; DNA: TGCGCCAGCAGCCCCTGGGGGTCAGGGGGTGAGTCAAGCACTGAAGCTTTCTTT; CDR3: CASSPWGSGGESSTEAFF
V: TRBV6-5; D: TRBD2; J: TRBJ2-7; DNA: TGTGCCAGCAGCCGGGGGGGAGCCTACGAGCAGTACTTC; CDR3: CASSRGGAYEQYF
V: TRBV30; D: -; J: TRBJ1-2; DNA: TGTGCCTGGAGCCCCAATGGGAGGGACGGCTACACCTTC; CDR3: CAWSPNGRDGYTF
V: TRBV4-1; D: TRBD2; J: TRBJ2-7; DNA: TGCGCCAGCAGCCAGGGTAGCGGGATGAGCGCCTACGAGCAGTACTTC; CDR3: CASSQGSGMSAYEQYF
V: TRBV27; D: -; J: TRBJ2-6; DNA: TGTGCCAGCAGTTTCGGACATTCGGCCAACGTCCTGACTTTC; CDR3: CASSFGHSANVLTF
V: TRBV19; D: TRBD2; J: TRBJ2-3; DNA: TGTGCCAGTAGTATAGTTCTCGGGGGGACCGATACGCAGTATTTT; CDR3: CASSIVLGGTDTQYF
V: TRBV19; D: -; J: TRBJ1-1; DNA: TGTGCCAGTAGTATAGTGGGAGGAGGTGAAGCTTTCTTT; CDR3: CASSIVGGGEAFF
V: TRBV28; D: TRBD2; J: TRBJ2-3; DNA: TGTGCCAGCATCCGGGACTACACAGATACGCAGTATTTT; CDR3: CASIRDYTDTQYF
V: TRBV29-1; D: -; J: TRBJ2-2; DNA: TGCAGCGTTCTGCAGGGTGACACCGGGGAGCTGTTTTTT; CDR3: CSVLQGDTGELFF
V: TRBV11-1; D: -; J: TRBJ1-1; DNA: TGTGCCAGCAGCTCACAGGGCCTTGAAGCTTTCTTT; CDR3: CASSSQGLEAFF
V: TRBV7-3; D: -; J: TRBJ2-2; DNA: TGTGCCAGCAGCTTAATCGGGGCCGGGGAGCTGTTTTTT; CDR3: CASSLIGAGELFF
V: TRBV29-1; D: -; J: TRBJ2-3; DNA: TGCAGCGTTGCAACTAGTACAGATACGCAGTATTTT; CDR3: CSVATSTDTQYF
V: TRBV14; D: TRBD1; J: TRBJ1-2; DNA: TGTGCCAGCAGCCTGTGGACAGGGACTAACTATGGCTACACCTTC; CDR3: CASSLWTGTNYGYTF
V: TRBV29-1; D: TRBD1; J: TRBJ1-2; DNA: TGCAGCGTCCCGGGACAGGGGGAGGAGATAGGCTACACCTTC; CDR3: CSVPGQGEEIGYTF
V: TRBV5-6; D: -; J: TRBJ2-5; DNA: TGTGCCAGCAGCTTGGCTTCGGGGGAAGTAGCCCAGTACTTC; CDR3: CASSLASGEVAQYF